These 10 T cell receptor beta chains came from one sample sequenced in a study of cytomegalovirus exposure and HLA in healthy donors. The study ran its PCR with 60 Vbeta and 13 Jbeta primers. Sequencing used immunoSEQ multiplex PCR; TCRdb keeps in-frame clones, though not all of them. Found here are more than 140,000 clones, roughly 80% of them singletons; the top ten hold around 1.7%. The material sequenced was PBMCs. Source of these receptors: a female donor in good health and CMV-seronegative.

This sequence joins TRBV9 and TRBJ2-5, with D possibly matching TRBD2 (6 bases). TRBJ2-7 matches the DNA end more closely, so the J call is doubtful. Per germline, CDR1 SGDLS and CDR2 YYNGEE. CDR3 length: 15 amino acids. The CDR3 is CASSVDPGQGGEQYF. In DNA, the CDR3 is TGTGCCAGCAGCGTTGACCCCGGCCAGGGAGGCGAGCAGTACTTC.

This CDR3 reads CASSFRGRDFANNEQFF. DNA of the CDR3: TGTGCCAGCAGCTTTCGTGGGCGGGACTTCGCAAACAATGAGCAGTTCTTC. The chain is built from TRBV5-6 and TRBJ2-1; D might be TRBD2 (6 bases). The CDR3 covers 17 residues. CDR1 SGHDT and CDR2 YYEEEE come from the germline V gene. V was trimmed by 2 bases and J by 5 bases, leaving 20 bases between them.

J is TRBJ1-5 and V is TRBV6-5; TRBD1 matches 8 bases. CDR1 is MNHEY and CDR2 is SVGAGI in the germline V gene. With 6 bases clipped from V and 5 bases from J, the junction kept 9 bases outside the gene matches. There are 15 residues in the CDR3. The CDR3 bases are TGTGCCAGCAGGACCGGACAGGGTAGGGATCAGCCCCAGCATTTT. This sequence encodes CASRTGQGRDQPQHF.

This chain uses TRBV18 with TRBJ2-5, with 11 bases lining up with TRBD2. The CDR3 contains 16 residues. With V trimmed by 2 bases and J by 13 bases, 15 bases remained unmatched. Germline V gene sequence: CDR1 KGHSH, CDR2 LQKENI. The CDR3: CASSPLLAGDTRSTYF. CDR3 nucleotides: TGTGCCAGCTCACCATTACTAGCGGGAGACACACGCTCTACGTACTTC.

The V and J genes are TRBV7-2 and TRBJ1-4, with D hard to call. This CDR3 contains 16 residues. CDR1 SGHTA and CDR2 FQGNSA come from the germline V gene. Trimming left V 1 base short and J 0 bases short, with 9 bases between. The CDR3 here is CASSLGVAATNEKLFF. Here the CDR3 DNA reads TGTGCCAGCAGCTTAGGCGTAGCTGCAACTAATGAAAAACTGTTTTTT. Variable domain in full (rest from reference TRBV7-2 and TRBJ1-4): GAGVSQSPSNKVTEKGKDVELRCDPISGHTALYWYRQSLGQGLEFLIYFQGNSAPDKSGLPSDRFSAERTGGSVSTLTIQRTQQEDSAVYLCASSLGVAATNEKLFFGSGTQLSVL.

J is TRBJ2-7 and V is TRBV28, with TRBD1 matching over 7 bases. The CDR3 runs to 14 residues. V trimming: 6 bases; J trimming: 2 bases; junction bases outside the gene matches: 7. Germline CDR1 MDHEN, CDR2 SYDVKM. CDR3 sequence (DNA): TGTGCCAGCAGCCTTACCGGGACAGCCTACGAGCAGTACTTC. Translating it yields CASSLTGTAYEQYF.

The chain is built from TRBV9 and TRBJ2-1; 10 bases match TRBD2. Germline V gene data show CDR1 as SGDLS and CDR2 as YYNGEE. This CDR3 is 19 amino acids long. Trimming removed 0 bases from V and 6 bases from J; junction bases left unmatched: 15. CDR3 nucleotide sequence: TGTGCCAGCAGCGTAGCTACGGGTAGGGGGCTAGCGGGGGCCAATGAGCAGTTCTTC. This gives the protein CASSVATGRGLAGANEQFF.

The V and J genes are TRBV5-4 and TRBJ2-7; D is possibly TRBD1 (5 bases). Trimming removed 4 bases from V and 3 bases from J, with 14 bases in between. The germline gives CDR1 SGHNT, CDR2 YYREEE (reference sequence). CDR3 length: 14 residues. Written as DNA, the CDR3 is TGTGCCAGCAGCATACTAACGACAGACTACGAGCAGTACTTC. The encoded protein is CASSILTTDYEQYF.

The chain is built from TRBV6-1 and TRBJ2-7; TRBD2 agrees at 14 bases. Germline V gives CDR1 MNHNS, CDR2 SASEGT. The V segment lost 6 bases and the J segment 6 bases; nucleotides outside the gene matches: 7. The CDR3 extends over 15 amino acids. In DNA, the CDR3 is TGTGCCAGCAGCTCGGGACTAGCGGGAGTCGGCGAGCAGTACTTC. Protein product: CASSSGLAGVGEQYF.

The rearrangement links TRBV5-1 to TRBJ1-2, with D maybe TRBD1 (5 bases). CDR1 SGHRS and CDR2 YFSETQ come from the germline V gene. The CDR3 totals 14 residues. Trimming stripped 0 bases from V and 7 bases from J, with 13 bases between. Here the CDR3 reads CASSLEAGRLGYTF. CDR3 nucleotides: TGCGCCAGCAGCTTGGAGGCAGGGCGACTTGGCTACACCTTC.